These 21 T cell receptor beta chains came from one sample sequenced in a study of cytomegalovirus exposure and HLA in healthy donors. The data were produced by immunoSEQ multiplex PCR, yet TCRdb's version contains in-frame clones alone and is incomplete. The top ten hold approximately 4% of the sample, which has some 86,000 clones, roughly 93% seen once. Sequencing was done on a sample of PBMCs. The receptors come from a woman in her 30s in good health and CMV-seronegative.

The chain recombines TRBV7-6 with TRBJ1-6, with D maybe TRBD1 (6 bases). V was cut by 0 bases and J by 5 bases, with 14 bases left in between. The CDR3 extends over 17 amino acids. Germline CDR1 and CDR2: SGHVS and FNYEAQ. CDR3 sequence reads: CASSLADGQLNNSPLHF. CDR3 bases: TGTGCCAGCAGCTTAGCGGACGGACAGCTCAATAATTCACCCCTCCACTTT.

CDR3 nucleotide sequence: TGTGCCAGCAGCTTAGACGGCGCGGTTGCCGAGCAGTACTTC. Translated, it gives CASSLDGAVAEQYF. This chain uses TRBV7-9 with TRBJ2-7; D ambiguous. Germline values: CDR1 SEHNR, CDR2 FQNEAQ (reference sequence). V dropped 1 base and J dropped 6 bases, with 13 bases sitting between them. CDR3 length: 14 amino acids.

The chain uses TRBV25-1 and TRBJ2-1; 8 bases map to TRBD1. The V gene's germline CDR1 is MGHDK and CDR2 SYGVNS. The V segment lost 7 bases and the J segment 4 bases; nucleotides outside the gene matches: 9. This CDR3 contains 15 residues. The CDR3 reads CASTTDRGSYNEQFF. The DNA for the CDR3 is TGTGCCAGCACAACCGACAGGGGCTCGTACAATGAGCAGTTCTTC. The entire variable domain, with the rest obtained from reference TRBV25-1 and TRBJ2-1, is as follows: EADIYQTPRYLVIGTGKKITLECSQTMGHDKMYWYQQDPGMELHLIHYSYGVNSTEKGDLSSESTVSRIRTEHFPLTLESARPSHTSQYLCASTTDRGSYNEQFFGPGTRLTVL.

This clone was seen a single time. The J gene is TRBJ2-1, the V gene TRBV7-2, with TRBD2 matching over 7 bases. Germline CDR1 is SGHTA and CDR2 is FQGNSA. V gave up 1 base and J gave up 9 bases; unmatched junction bases: 6. The CDR3 is made up of 14 amino acids. CDR3 residues: CASSLDGREREQFF. The CDR3 DNA follows: TGTGCCAGCAGCTTAGACGGGCGGGAGCGTGAGCAGTTCTTC.

The CDR3 spells CASSVSGDSQETQYF. Written as DNA, the CDR3 is TGTGCCAGCAGCGTAAGTGGGGACAGCCAAGAGACCCAGTACTTC. This chain connects TRBV9 to TRBJ2-5; 7 bases agree with TRBD1. The germline V gene has CDR1 SGDLS and CDR2 YYNGEE. The CDR3 is made up of 15 amino acids. The J segment lost 1 base and the V segment lost 1 base, leaving 4 bases of the junction unmatched.

The chain joins TRBV10-3 to TRBJ2-1; D is perhaps TRBD1 (5 bases). The germline V gene has CDR1 ENHRY and CDR2 SYGVKD. The V end was cut by 10 bases, the J end by 3 bases, with 16 bases between. The CDR3 is made up of 14 amino acids. The DNA for the CDR3 is TGTGCCAGCACCCCTTGGGGCGGCTACAATGAGCAGTTCTTC. Its translation is CASTPWGGYNEQFF.

The V gene is TRBV28, the J gene TRBJ2-5; D is perhaps TRBD2 (6 bases). Trimming pared 2 bases from V and 3 bases from J, leaving 13 bases between. Germline V gives CDR1 MDHEN, CDR2 SYDVKM. The CDR3 spans 15 residues. CDR3 DNA: TGTGCCAGCAGTTTACGCGGGATACCAAAAGAGACCCAGTACTTC. Protein product: CASSLRGIPKETQYF.

V and J are TRBV9 and TRBJ2-3; D perhaps matches TRBD1 (6 bases). The V end lost 0 bases, the J end lost 2 bases, and 7 bases lay between the germline ends. CDR1 and CDR2 (germline): SGDLS, YYNGEE. The CDR3 totals 14 residues. CDR3 nucleotide sequence: TGTGCCAGCAGCGTAGAGGGGGACACAGATACGCAGTATTTT. Its translation: CASSVEGDTDTQYF.

This clone was counted a single time. The chain recombines TRBV29-1 with TRBJ2-2, with TRBD2 identical over 8 bases. Germline values: CDR1 SQVTM, CDR2 ANQGSEA. CDR3 length equals 15 residues. Trimming at V came to 3 bases and at J to 5 bases, leaving 8 bases not matched to a gene. CDR3 in DNA: TGCAGCGTTGATTTGGCCCGGGAGGGGACCGGGGAGCTGTTTTTT. Its protein product is CSVDLAREGTGELFF.

This chain connects TRBV18 to TRBJ1-1; D is uncertain. V lost 3 bases to trimming and J lost 0 bases, with 8 bases between them. Germline CDR1 reads KGHSH; CDR2 reads LQKENI. This CDR3 is built from 14 residues. The CDR3 DNA reads as TGTGCCAGCTCACCGGGCCTCATGAACACTGAAGCTTTCTTT. Translation: CASSPGLMNTEAFF.

In nucleotides, the CDR3 is TGTGCCAGCAGCGGACAGGGATTCTACGAGCAGTACTTC. This sequence encodes CASSGQGFYEQYF. The chain carries TRBV6-1 and TRBJ2-7, with 8 positions matching TRBD1. V was pared by 6 bases and J by 3 bases, with 4 bases of the junction left unmatched. CDR1 and CDR2 (germline): MNHNS, SASEGT. The CDR3 sequence is 13 residues long.

The chain carries TRBV7-3 and TRBJ2-7; D is unclear. The CDR3 runs to 15 residues. The germline V and J ends were trimmed by 2 bases and 3 bases, with 14 bases remaining between them. CDR1 and CDR2 (germline): SGHTA, FQGTGA. In DNA, the CDR3 is TGTGCCAGCAGCTTAGGGTCCGGCGGAAGCTACGAGCAGTACTTC. This encodes CASSLGSGGSYEQYF.

The rearrangement uses TRBV28 and TRBJ2-7, with 7 bases aligning to TRBD1. This CDR3 is built from 15 residues. The junction had 5 bases not matched to a gene; V was cut back by 3 bases and J by 0 bases. Germline V gene sequence: CDR1 MDHEN, CDR2 SYDVKM. CDR3 in amino acids: CASSFADRPSYEQYF. In DNA, the CDR3 is TGTGCCAGCAGTTTTGCGGACAGGCCCTCCTACGAGCAGTACTTC.

The chain uses TRBV30 and TRBJ1-3, with 11 bases that match TRBD1. V shed 3 bases, J shed 5 bases, and the junction held 18 bases outside the gene matches. Germline CDR1 is GTSNPN and CDR2 is SVGIG (reference sequence). The CDR3 consists of 19 residues. This chain's CDR3 is CAWSPDRGPYRHWRNTIYF. CDR3 coding DNA: TGTGCCTGGAGCCCGGACAGGGGGCCTTATAGGCACTGGAGAAACACCATATATTTT.

This chain links TRBV4-3 with TRBJ1-1, with D perhaps matching TRBD1 (6 bases). This CDR3 comprises 17 residues. CDR1 and CDR2 from the germline V gene are LGHNA and YSLEER. V was pared by 4 bases and J by 5 bases, with 23 bases between. CDR3 sequence: CASSRNREWGLRTEAFF. CDR3 in DNA: TGCGCCAGCAGCCGGAACAGGGAGTGGGGATTAAGGACTGAAGCTTTCTTT.

CDR3 region: CASSFGYAGQREQYF. The CDR3, as DNA: TGTGCCAGCAGCTTTGGGTACGCGGGGCAAAGAGAGCAGTACTTC. V is TRBV5-6 and J is TRBJ2-7; the D gene is possibly TRBD2 (6 bases). Trimming removed 2 bases at V and 7 bases at J, with 19 bases between. The CDR3 sequence is 15 residues long. Germline V gene data show CDR1 as SGHDT and CDR2 as YYEEEE.

The chain has TRBV5-1 and TRBJ2-3; 12 bases agree with TRBD1. The germline CDR1 and CDR2 sequences are SGHRS and YFSETQ. The V gene end was trimmed by 0 bases and the J gene end by 7 bases; junction bases not matched to a gene: 6. The CDR3 covers 16 residues. CDR3 nucleotide sequence: TGCGCCAGCAGCTTGGATGGGACAGGGGGCTCCCATACGCAGTATTTT. Translating it yields CASSLDGTGGSHTQYF. Drawing the rest from reference TRBV5-1 and TRBJ2-3, the complete variable domain is KAGVTQTPRYLIKTRGQQVTLSCSPISGHRSVSWYQQTPGQGLQFLFEYFSETQRNKGNFPGRFSGRQFSNSRSEMNVSTLELGDSALYLCASSLDGTGGSHTQYFGPGTRLTVL.

The chain links TRBV27 to TRBJ2-1; D might be TRBD1 (6 bases). V dropped 2 bases and J dropped 1 base, with 9 bases sitting between them. Germline CDR1 MNHEY, CDR2 SMNVEV (reference sequence). There are 15 residues in the CDR3. In DNA form, the CDR3 reads TGTGCCAGCAGTTTACAGGGGTCATCCTACAATGAGCAGTTCTTC. Protein product: CASSLQGSSYNEQFF.

The V and J genes are TRBV28 and TRBJ1-6; maybe TRBD1 (5 bases). The CDR3 is made up of 16 amino acids. V lost 3 bases to trimming and J lost 6 bases, with 15 bases between them. Germline CDR1 reads MDHEN; CDR2 reads SYDVKM. Written as DNA, the CDR3 is TGTGCCAGCAGTTTTGGGAGGGGAGTGCTTAATTCACCCCTCCACTTT. It yields the protein CASSFGRGVLNSPLHF.

The V call is TRBV27, the J call TRBJ1-1; no reliable D call. V lost 6 bases to trimming and J lost 1 base, with 12 bases between them. CDR3 length equals 14 residues. Germline V gene sequence: CDR1 MNHEY, CDR2 SMNVEV (reference sequence). CDR3 loop: CASRSPRGNTEAFF. The CDR3 DNA sequence: TGTGCCAGCAGGAGCCCGCGGGGGAACACTGAAGCTTTCTTT.

This clone was found once. The chain carries TRBV19 and TRBJ1-1, with a weak D call TRBD1 (5 bases). Per the germline V gene, CDR1 is LNHDA and CDR2 is SQIVND (reference sequence). The CDR3 runs 13 residues. The germline V and J ends were trimmed by 5 bases and 4 bases, with 11 bases remaining between them. The CDR3 loop reads CASSAQGFTEAFF. Written as DNA, the CDR3 is TGTGCCAGTAGTGCCCAGGGTTTCACTGAAGCTTTCTTT. The variable domain in full, completed from reference TRBV19 and TRBJ1-1, reads DGGITQSPKYLFRKEGQNVTLSCEQNLNHDAMYWYRQDPGQGLRLIYYSQIVNDFQKGDIAEGYSVSREKKESFPLTVTSAQKNPTAFYLCASSAQGFTEAFFGQGTRLTVV.